This T cell receptor beta chain originates from a study of cytotoxic CD8 clonotypes in ibrutinib-treated CLL (dated by TCRdb to the early 2020s). In terms of the full investigation: In this cohort, some 14 patients were treatment-naive and about a dozen were relapsed/refractory, while roughly 17 had unmutated IGHV. Responses were partial in some 24 patients and complete in 2; after median around 68 months follow-up, around 14 stayed in remission and 12 progressed. Response samples were taken after a median of 12 months on treatment, ranging from 6 to 36 months. On average, each sample had 255,043 productive templates and tens of thousands of productive rearrangements. Of the 70 to 90 people in the trial, about two dozen had longitudinal samples available. Cryopreserved peripheral blood mononuclear cells were obtained prior to treatment, at the time of response, and at either disease progression or sustained remission. All remission and progressive disease samples were collected while patients were still receiving ibrutinib.

The time point label of this sample denotes: approximately 2 years on ibrutinib. Roughly 2.2 micrograms of genomic DNA were extracted from cryopreserved PBMCs for TCR beta library preparation. Longitudinal blood samples from CLL patients on ibrutinib monotherapy were analyzed using high-throughput TCR beta sequencing. The patients were enrolled in a single-center, open-label phase 2 trial of ibrutinib monotherapy. Each clonotype received, on average, around 9.6x coverage in deep resolution sequencing performed on a MiSeq, where the target depth lay between 1 in 1 million and 1 in 200,000 T cells. TCR beta libraries were generated with the immunoSEQ hsTCRB Kit. Under the source paper's analysis protocol: Data were analyzed with ImmunoSEQ Data Assistant and ImmunoSEQ Analyzer, with V, D and J genes assigned per IMGT definitions. Clonality, with values ranging from 0 to 1, was calculated as one minus the normalized Shannon entropy of productive rearrangement frequencies. Only overrepresented clonotypes making up at least 0.05% of the repertoire of each patient were included in the public clonotype analysis. Roughly 12 age-matched healthy donor repertoires from immuneACCESS were used as controls for clonality. Drawn from immuneACCESS, this table holds only the in-frame rearrangements with V and J called that TCRdb kept. Clones are partly lost; checked studies trace under half to an unresolved V gene and leave the rest unexplained. D and trimming were read from the DNA, whereas the V and J calls and clone size are those reported in that table. This sample comprises about 23,000 clones, around 75% of them detected only once. Clones ranked in the top ten supply around 30% of the sample.

A remark on this clone: It lacks a known antigen. No base quality values were provided; no much bigger clone lies one nucleotide off.

What the study reported, not specific to this receptor: Public clonotypes were rare and either shrank or stayed stable during treatment, and the rise in clonality at ibrutinib response reflected expansion of private clonotypes. Baseline clonality exceeded that of age-matched healthy donors and correlated strongly with circulating CD8+ T-cell counts. An increase in clonality was observed at ibrutinib response, with clonality remaining stable during sustained remission and falling back toward baseline at progression. Sampling times were not matched between patients in sustained remission and patients whose disease was progressing, and lymph node repertoires were not examined.

The germline V gene yields MNHEY for CDR1 and SVGAGI for CDR2. Trimming takes 4 bases off V and 1 base off J; junction bases not matched to a gene: 7. The CDR3 runs 16 amino acids, cysteine and phenylalanine included. Only CDR3 DNA is held: 48 bases, read in frame from base 1. Sequenced material: PBMCs, taken after 24 months of ibrutinib treatment. This sequence uses TRBV6-5 and TRBJ2-1; the central 7 bases match TRBD2. The clonotype originates from a human donor with chronic lymphocytic leukemia. The CDR3 sequence is CASSSDGRGSYNEQFF. The bases read TGTGCCAGCAGTTCGGACGGGCGGGGGTCCTACAATGAGCAGTTCTTC.